Shown below are 21 T cell receptor beta chains from a single sample sequenced in a study of a mutant IDH1 vaccine in newly diagnosed glioma. Generated by immunoSEQ multiplex PCR, the TCRdb table keeps only in-frame clones and is missing some. The profile shows about 56,000 clones, around 86% of them singletons. Antigens for these TCRs are unknown. Time point here: week 23, last vaccination. All doses held 300 ug of mutant IDH1 20-mer peptide, with topical imiquimod. Sequenced material: PBMCs, taken from a glioma patient whose treatment included an IDH1 peptide vaccine. All receptors derive from a man aged 35-49 years with glioma.

This clone showed up just a few times. V gene TRBV7-9 combines with J gene TRBJ2-2; D is possibly TRBD1 (5 bases). The CDR3 is made up of 15 amino acids. With 6 bases removed from V and 2 bases from J, the gap between germline ends came to 13 bases. Per the germline V gene, CDR1 is SEHNR and CDR2 is FQNEAQ (reference sequence). The CDR3 DNA follows: TGTGCCAGCAGGGCCCAGGGTAGCAACACCGGGGAGCTGTTTTTT. Translated, it gives CASRAQGSNTGELFF.

The rearrangement links TRBV28 to TRBJ1-4; tentative D call: TRBD1 (5 bases). The V gene lost 3 bases and the J gene lost 8 bases, with 10 bases spanning the gap. CDR3 size: 13 residues. Germline V gene lookup returns CDR1 MDHEN and CDR2 SYDVKM. The CDR3 sequence: CASSLRGSEKLFF. The CDR3 DNA is TGTGCCAGCAGTTTGAGGGGTAGCGAAAAACTGTTTTTT. Combining the CDR3 with reference TRBV28 and TRBJ1-4 gives the whole variable domain DVKVTQSSRYLVKRTGEKVFLECVQDMDHENMFWYRQDPGLGLRLIYFSYDVKMKEKGDIPEGYSVSREKKERFSLILESASTNQTSMYLCASSLRGSEKLFFGSGTQLSVL.

V usage is TRBV4-1 and J usage is TRBJ2-5; 9 bases map to TRBD2. J gave up 6 bases and V 0 bases, and 8 bases lay outside the gene matches. CDR1 MGHRA and CDR2 YSYEKL come from the germline V gene. The length of the CDR3 is 16 residues. The CDR3 DNA is TGCGCCAGCAGCCAAGAGTGGGCGGGAGGGCTGAAGACCCAGTACTTC. This gives the protein CASSQEWAGGLKTQYF.

This clone has just one count. The chain employs TRBV5-1 and TRBJ1-2, with D perhaps matching TRBD1 (5 bases). V gave up 1 base and J gave up 4 bases, with 8 bases separating them. The CDR3 consists of 13 residues. Germline V gene data show CDR1 as SGHRS and CDR2 as YFSETQ. CDR3 residues: CASSLMDTYGYTF. CDR3 DNA: TGCGCCAGCAGCTTGATGGACACCTATGGCTACACCTTC.

This chain connects TRBV6-5 to TRBJ2-2, with TRBD2 matching 13 bases. This CDR3 is 15 amino acids long. From germline, CDR1 is MNHEY and CDR2 SVGAGI. The V gene end was trimmed by 4 bases and the J gene end by 6 bases; junction bases not matched to a gene: 2. CDR3 coding DNA: TGTGCCAGCAGTTGGACTAGCGGGAGATCCGGGGAGCTGTTTTTT. Translated: CASSWTSGRSGELFF.

The table lists this clone with a count of one. V is TRBV19 and J is TRBJ1-2; D is perhaps TRBD1 (5 bases). Trimming cost V 3 bases and J 2 bases, with 7 bases left between them. CDR1 is LNHDA, CDR2 SQIVND, per germline (reference sequence). The CDR3 extends over 13 amino acids. The chain's CDR3 is CASSINRNYGYTF. For the CDR3, the DNA is TGTGCCAGTAGTATCAACAGGAACTATGGCTACACCTTC.

CDR3 sequence: CASSPRLGTYEQFF. The CDR3 DNA follows: TGTGCCAGCAGCCCAAGGCTCGGGACTTATGAGCAGTTCTTC. This rearrangement joins TRBV28 to TRBJ2-1, with D possibly being TRBD2 (6 bases). Germline CDR1 and CDR2: MDHEN and SYDVKM. CDR3 length equals 14 residues. Between the trimmed V and J ends, which lost 6 bases and 8 bases, there was a span of 17 bases. Combining the CDR3 with reference TRBV28 and TRBJ2-1 gives the whole variable domain DVKVTQSSRYLVKRTGEKVFLECVQDMDHENMFWYRQDPGLGLRLIYFSYDVKMKEKGDIPEGYSVSREKKERFSLILESASTNQTSMYLCASSPRLGTYEQFFGPGTRLTVL.

The chain carries TRBV19 and TRBJ1-5; D remains ambiguous. Germline-derived CDR1 and CDR2 are LNHDA and SQIVND (reference sequence). The V and J ends lost 3 bases and 3 bases respectively, with 6 bases between them. This CDR3 comprises 13 residues. Written as DNA, the CDR3 is TGTGCCAGTAGTATGCGGTTCAATCAGCCCCAGCATTTT. Protein: CASSMRFNQPQHF.

The V gene is TRBV2, the J gene TRBJ2-7; D is possibly TRBD2 (6 bases). The V gene lost 5 bases and the J gene lost 6 bases, with 14 bases spanning the gap. The CDR3 extends over 13 amino acids. In germline, CDR1 is SNHLY, CDR2 FYNNEI. This chain's CDR3 is CASSICGNCEQYF. In DNA form, the CDR3 reads TGTGCCAGCAGTATTTGCGGGAACTGCGAGCAGTACTTC.

The CDR3 region is CASSRQGQADTQYF. The CDR3 coding sequence is TGTGCCAGCAGCCGCCAGGGGCAGGCCGATACGCAGTATTTT. The J gene is TRBJ2-3, the V gene TRBV5-6; D is possibly TRBD1 (6 bases). The CDR3 length is 14 residues. Trimming removed 4 bases from V and 6 bases from J, with 15 bases in between. The germline V gene encodes CDR1 SGHDT and CDR2 YYEEEE. The whole variable domain, remainder taken from reference TRBV5-6 and TRBJ2-3, is DAGVTQSPTHLIKTRGQQVTLRCSPKSGHDTVSWYQQALGQGPQFIFQYYEEEERQRGNFPDRFSGHQFPNYSSELNVNALLLGDSALYLCASSRQGQADTQYFGPGTRLTVL.

V and J are TRBV29-1 and TRBJ2-3; D perhaps matches TRBD2 (5 bases). CDR1 is SQVTM, CDR2 ANQGSEA, per germline. V was clipped by 1 base and J by 6 bases, with 11 bases between them. This CDR3 is 13 amino acids long. The CDR3 spells CSVEVSGGDTQYF. The DNA of the CDR3 is TGCAGCGTTGAAGTTTCAGGAGGTGATACGCAGTATTTT.

The CDR3 nucleotides read TGTGCCAGCAGCCTAGATGGCGGGCACTCCTACGAGCAGTACTTC. Protein sequence: CASSLDGGHSYEQYF. The genes are TRBV6-5 and TRBJ2-7; tentatively, D is TRBD2 (5 bases). The germline V gene has CDR1 MNHEY and CDR2 SVGAGI. Between the trimmed V and J ends, which lost 6 bases and 0 bases, there was a span of 15 bases. The CDR3 spans 15 residues.

The chain is built from TRBV4-3 and TRBJ2-7, with 13 bases identical to TRBD2. The germline CDR1 and CDR2 sequences are LGHNA and YSLEER. The CDR3 covers 15 residues. V was clipped by 2 bases and J by 6 bases; unmatched bases: 4. CDR3 region: CASSQKLAGGFEQYF. CDR3 in DNA: TGCGCCAGCAGCCAAAAACTAGCGGGAGGGTTCGAGCAGTACTTC.

About this clone itself: The junction differs from germline at one of its ends, possibly a read error. The rearrangement joins TRBV6-5 to TRBJ2-5; 8 nucleotides agree with TRBD1. The length of the CDR3 is 15 residues. The germline V gene has CDR1 MNHEY and CDR2 SVGAGI. The DNA of the CDR3 is TGTGCCAGCACTTACGGACAGGGAAAGGGAGAGACCCAGTACTTC. Its protein is CASTYGQGKGETQYF.

J is TRBJ1-5 and V is TRBV6-1, with unresolved D. CDR1 and CDR2 from the germline V gene are MNHNS and SASEGT. The CDR3 extends over 10 amino acids. Trimming removed 4 bases at V and 6 bases at J, with 1 base between. Here the CDR3 DNA reads TGTGCCAGCAGTGGTCAGCCCCAGCATTTT. This encodes CASSGQPQHF.

The CDR3 loop is CASSLSDMFYTDTQYF. CDR3 coding DNA: TGTGCCAGTAGCCTATCGGACATGTTTTACACAGATACGCAGTATTTT. This chain links TRBV19 with TRBJ2-3, with D possibly TRBD1 on 5 matching bases. Trimming stripped 6 bases from V and 2 bases from J, with 18 bases between. Looked up from germline, CDR1 is LNHDA and CDR2 is SQIVND (reference sequence). This CDR3 comprises 16 residues.

V and J are TRBV6-1 and TRBJ2-7; 7 positions match TRBD1. The CDR3 runs 13 residues. CDR1 is MNHNS and CDR2 is SASEGT in the germline V gene. The CDR3 region is CAVNRDSSYEQYF. CDR3 nucleotides: TGTGCAGTGAATAGGGACAGTTCCTACGAGCAGTACTTC.

The V and J genes are TRBV4-1 and TRBJ1-5; 9 nucleotides line up with TRBD1. From germline, CDR1 is MGHRA and CDR2 YSYEKL. Trimming took 4 bases from V and 3 from J; bases not matched to a gene: 1. The CDR3 extends over 14 amino acids. The CDR3 reads CASSRDRANQPQHF. The CDR3 bases are TGCGCCAGCAGCCGGGACAGGGCCAATCAGCCCCAGCATTTT.

This chain joins TRBV6-6 and TRBJ2-5, with 7 bases that match TRBD1. J was trimmed by 2 bases and V by 6 bases; bases with no gene match: 3. Germline CDR1 and CDR2: MNHNY and SVGAGI (reference sequence). The CDR3 has 13 residues. Here the CDR3 reads CASSGTAQETQYF. As DNA, the CDR3 is TGTGCCAGCAGCGGGACAGCACAAGAGACCCAGTACTTC.

This chain links TRBV6-5 with TRBJ1-2; unclear D gene. Germline V lookup: CDR1 MNHEY, CDR2 SVGAGI. Trimming removed 7 bases at V and 0 bases at J, with 9 bases between. The CDR3 runs 13 residues. This CDR3 reads CASTPASNYGYTF. CDR3 sequence (DNA): TGTGCCAGCACCCCTGCCTCTAACTATGGCTACACCTTC.

The rearrangement uses TRBV7-2 and TRBJ2-1; D is unresolved. Germline lookup yields CDR1 SGHTA and CDR2 FQGNSA. V gave up 1 base and J gave up 10 bases, with 2 bases separating them. The CDR3 contains 10 residues. The DNA of the CDR3 is TGTGCCAGCAGCTTAGTAGAGCAGTTCTTC. Its protein is CASSLVEQFF.